This TCR beta chain derives from a study of T cell changes during pregnancy in multiple sclerosis. The J segment lost 1 base and the V segment lost 3 bases, leaving 4 bases of the junction unmatched. This CDR3 contains 15 residues. From germline, CDR1 is SNHLY and CDR2 FYNNEI. Measured with immunoSEQ multiplex PCR; TCRdb has only the in-frame clones, and not every one. The sample holds about 72,000 clones, around 90% seen once. The J gene is TRBJ2-3, the V gene TRBV2, with 7 nucleotides matching TRBD1. The sequencing used peripheral blood, collected in the first trimester of pregnancy. This clonotype was sampled from a female donor in good health, enrolled as a control in a pregnancy study. The CDR3 DNA follows: TGTGCCAGCAGTGATGGGCAGGGGGGCACAGATACGCAGTATTTT. As protein: CASSDGQGGTDTQYF.